A single T cell receptor (beta chain) is shown here with its context. Its antigen target is currently unknown. The record has no base qualities; no much larger clone is one base away. This sample is part of a study of T cells after posttransplantation cyclophosphamide listed by TCRdb under 2016. For the study in its entirety: T cell repertoire reconstitution was tracked by TRB sequencing after myeloablative bone marrow transplantation in which posttransplantation cyclophosphamide was used as GVHD prophylaxis. Because TRA and TRB clonality correlated tightly in several samples, later TCR analyses were limited to TRB. Samples from about 32 PTCy-treated patients and 15 to 20 related bone marrow donors of those patients were subjected to antigen receptor sequencing. Blood from all 30 or so PTCy patients with 1-year posttransplant specimens was subjected to TRB sequencing. TRB sequencing was also done on up to about 3 additional blood samples from 2 to 5.2 years after transplant in 3 patients, and on pretransplant blood from 4 patients. Public TRB sequences were checked against a database of over 3,000 sequences associated with responses to pathogens, tumor antigens, self-antigens and alloantigens.

In light of the paper, this sample's treatment or condition label describes: high-dose cyclophosphamide on days +3 and +4 as single-agent GVHD prophylaxis. For conditioning, the PTCy patients got busulfan and fludarabine, then a related or unrelated marrow graft, followed by cyclophosphamide on days +3 and +4. PTCy-treated patients were drawn from a prospective multi-institutional clinical trial. Mononuclear cells from peripheral blood and bone marrow were separated by Ficoll-Hypaque density centrifugation and then cryopreserved. Genomic DNA was used for TRB sequencing, which was performed with the immunoSEQ assay at survey resolution or with the hsTCRB kit. The paper's processing steps were these. The immunoSEQ software handled initial read processing, and the LymphoSeq R package was used for repertoire analyses. For each TRB dataset, clonality was calculated as 1 minus normalized Shannon entropy, and the Gini coefficient was computed as well. Phenotypes of unsorted samples were inferred by mapping TRB sequences from sorted subsets of the recipient or donor onto the same recipient's unsorted samples. TCRdb re-hosts the immuneACCESS table, in-frame sequences only. Its copies lack some clones; in the studies checked, an unresolved V gene accounts for under half of them, and the cause for the rest is not known. V, J and clone size are taken as reported in that table, and D and trimming were inferred from the DNA itself. The sample table lists 3,500 to 5,500 clones, around 80% of them with a count of one. About a third of the sample belongs to the ten largest clones.

The CDR3 runs 16 amino acids, cysteine and phenylalanine included. Solely the CDR3 DNA is kept, with 48 bases framed from the first base. As encoded in the germline V gene (reference sequence), CDR1 is SEHNR while CDR2 is FQNEAQ. Trimming takes 4 bases from V and 3 bases from J, and the germline ends sit 18 bases apart. General findings and caveats noted by the study authors: Across more than 40 patients, TRB clonality was highly associated with recipient CMV seropositivity and CMV reactivation, and diversity in PTCy patients was similar to diversity in CNI/methotrexate controls. At 1-2 months, donor-recipient similarity was low but rose over the first year, and the later blood repertoires were often dominated by donor CD8+ memory clones. The TRB repertoires of T cells infiltrating skin or GI tract showed only limited overlap with the TRB repertoires of T cells in blood.

The TCR originated in a male patient between 40 and 50 years old who received an allogeneic stem cell transplant from a related donor, was CMV-positive, and had acute and chronic GVHD. Some T cells may originate with the graft donor following a transplant. Rearrangement joined TRBV7-9 to TRBJ2-5; the D segment could be TRBD2, given 6 matching bases. The material was PBMCs, obtained after allogeneic stem cell transplant with posttransplant cyclophosphamide. The nucleotide sequence is TGTGCCAGCAGCTATTCCCGACTAGTGGAAAAAGAGACCCAGTACTTC. This yields the protein CASSYSRLVEKETQYF.